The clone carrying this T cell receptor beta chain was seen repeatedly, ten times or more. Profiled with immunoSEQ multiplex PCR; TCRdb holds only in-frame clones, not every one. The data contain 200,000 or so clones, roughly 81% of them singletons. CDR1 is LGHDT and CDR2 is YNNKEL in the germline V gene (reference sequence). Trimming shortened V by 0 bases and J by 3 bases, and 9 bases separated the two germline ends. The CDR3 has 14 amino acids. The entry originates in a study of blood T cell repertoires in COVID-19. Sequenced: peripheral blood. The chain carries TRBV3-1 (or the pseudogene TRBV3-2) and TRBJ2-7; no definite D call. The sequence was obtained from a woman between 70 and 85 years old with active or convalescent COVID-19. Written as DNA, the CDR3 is TGTGCCAGCAGCCAAGATCTGGGCTACTACGAGCAGTACTTC. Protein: CASSQDLGYYEQYF.